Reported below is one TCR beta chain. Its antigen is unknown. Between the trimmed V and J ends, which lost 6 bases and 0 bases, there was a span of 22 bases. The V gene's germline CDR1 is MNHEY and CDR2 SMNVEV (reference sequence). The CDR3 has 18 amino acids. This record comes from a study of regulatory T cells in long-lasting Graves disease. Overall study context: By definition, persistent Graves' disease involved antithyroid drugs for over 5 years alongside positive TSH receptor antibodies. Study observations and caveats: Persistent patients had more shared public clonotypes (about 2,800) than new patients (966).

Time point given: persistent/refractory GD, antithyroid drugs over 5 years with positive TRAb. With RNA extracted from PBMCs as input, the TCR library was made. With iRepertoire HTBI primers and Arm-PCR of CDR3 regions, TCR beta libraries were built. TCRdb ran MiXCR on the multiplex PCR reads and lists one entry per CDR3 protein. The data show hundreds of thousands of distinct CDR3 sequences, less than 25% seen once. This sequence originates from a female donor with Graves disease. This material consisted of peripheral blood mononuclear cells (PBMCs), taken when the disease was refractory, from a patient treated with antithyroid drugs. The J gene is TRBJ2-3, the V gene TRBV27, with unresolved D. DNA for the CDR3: TGTGCCAGCAGCCGACAACATCTCCGGTTAACTAGCACAGATACGCAGTATTTT. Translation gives CASSRQHLRLTSTDTQYF.